Listed below are T cell receptor beta chains from one sample, sequenced in a study of T cell responses to AZD1222 COVID-19 vaccine. Sequencing was performed with immunoSEQ multiplex PCR; in TCRdb, only in-frame clones are kept and a portion is missing. The sample has approximately 80,000 clones, 80% to 90% seen once; the top ten hold about 10%. The sequencing here drew on peripheral blood, taken 28 days after the second AZD1222 dose. The receptors here all came from an adult who received the AZD1222 COVID-19 vaccine. Each CDR3 is given with its conserved first and last residue. Each record gives: V gene, D gene, clone size, J gene, CDR3 DNA, CDR3 protein. A D gene is named only where the DNA matches it firmly. Only part of the rows carry a size: once, few, many, or a class if the clone is expanded.

>TRBV10-3|NA|NA|TRBJ1-6
TGTGCCATCAGTGACAGTTTGAATTCACCCCTCCACTTT
CAISDSLNSPLHF
>TRBV7-3|NA|NA|TRBJ1-3
TGTGCCAGCAGCCCTCAGACCTCATCTGGAAACACCATATATTTT
CASSPQTSSGNTIYF
>TRBV10-3|NA|few|TRBJ1-2
TGTGCCATCAGTGAGGGGAACTATGGCTACACCTTC
CAISEGNYGYTF
>TRBV10-3|NA|NA|TRBJ1-4
TGTGCCATCAGCGCGGACAGCGCGAATGAAAAACTGTTTTTT
CAISADSANEKLFF
>TRBV4-1|TRBD1|NA|TRBJ1-6
TGCGCCAGCAGCCAAGAAGTGACAGGGGATTCACCCCTCCACTTT
CASSQEVTGDSPLHF
>TRBV9|NA|NA|TRBJ2-7
TGTGCCAGCAGCGTAGCTGAAGGAGGGAGAATCTACGAGCAGTACTTC
CASSVAEGGRIYEQYF
>TRBV14|NA|NA|TRBJ1-1
TGTGCCAGCAGCCTTGACCCGAACACTGAAGCTTTCTTT
CASSLDPNTEAFF
>TRBV19|TRBD2|NA|TRBJ2-1
TGTGCCAGTAACTCGGGGGGGCTAAAAAATGAGCAGTTCTTC
CASNSGGLKNEQFF
>TRBV4-2|NA|NA|TRBJ1-4
TGTGCCAGCAGCCAAGAGAGAGCCAGGTGGGGGGGCGAAAAACTGTTTTTT
CASSQERARWGGEKLFF
>TRBV6-5|NA|NA|TRBJ1-3
TGTGCCAGCAGCCCAGTGTGGGGAAACACCATATATTTT
CASSPVWGNTIYF
>TRBV20-1|NA|NA|TRBJ1-5
TGCAGTGCTAGTCTGAAGCCGGGCAATCAGCCCCAGCATTTT
CSASLKPGNQPQHF
>TRBV7-9|NA|once|TRBJ1-6
TGTGCCAGCAGCTTAGGCGTGTCAGGTTCACCCCTCCACTTT
CASSLGVSGSPLHF